This entry lists 3 T cell receptor beta chains sequenced from one sample in a study of shared clonotypes between healthy human individuals. TCRdb's copy holds only in-frame clones and misses some; the assay was immunoSEQ multiplex PCR. The table lists under 200,000 clones, roughly 91% of them singletons. Sequencing was carried out using naive CD4+ T cells sorted from blood. Subset of the sample: CD45RA+ positively selected. Receptor source: a woman younger than 45 in good health.

The gene calls are TRBV19 and TRBJ1-4, with a possible D match to TRBD1 (5 bases). Germline lookup yields CDR1 LNHDA and CDR2 SQIVND (reference sequence). This CDR3 has 16 residues. V lost 3 bases and J lost 0, with 11 bases in between. CDR3 bases: TGTGCCAGTAGTATGGGGACTGGGGCAACTAATGAAAAACTGTTTTTT. This codes for CASSMGTGATNEKLFF.

To note about this clone: Other DNA variants within this sample encode the same CDR3. The chain has TRBV28 and TRBJ2-7, with 8 bases identical to TRBD1. Germline V lookup: CDR1 MDHEN, CDR2 SYDVKM. V lost 4 bases and J lost 4; bases outside the gene matches: 15. This CDR3 spans 17 amino acids. The CDR3 region is CASSSPNSARQGYEQYF. Written as DNA, the CDR3 is TGTGCCAGCAGTTCACCCAACTCCGCCAGACAGGGGTACGAGCAGTACTTC.

This sequence joins TRBV19 and TRBJ2-2, with D uncertain. The CDR3 runs to 14 residues. Trimming left V 5 bases short and J 4 bases short, with 11 bases between. Germline lookup yields CDR1 LNHDA and CDR2 SQIVND (reference sequence). The CDR3 is CASSVVKSTGELFF. The CDR3 bases are TGTGCCAGTAGTGTAGTCAAGAGCACCGGGGAGCTGTTTTTT.